This T cell receptor (beta chain) was sequenced during a study of spatial heterogeneity in lung cancer. Germline lookup yields CDR1 SQVTM and CDR2 ANQGSEA. V lost 5 bases to trimming and J lost 10 bases, with 14 bases between them. This CDR3 has 11 amino acids. TCRdb re-called the 5' RACE reads through MiXCR, storing one row per CDR3 protein. The table has about 120,000 distinct CDR3 sequences, approximately 12% seen once. In its sample, this clonotype was seen many times. Time point defined: blood at routine non-recurrence follow-up after resection. TCRs were sequenced from unsorted whole RNA of tumor, nontumor lung or PBMC.

Sequenced here: PBMCs, sampled at follow-up. J is TRBJ1-1 and V is TRBV29-1, with a weak D call TRBD1 (5 bases). The TCR originated in a male donor with early-stage non-small cell lung cancer. The CDR3 loop reads CSVKIDRVAFF. The CDR3 DNA follows: TGCAGCGTTAAAATCGACAGAGTAGCTTTCTTT.